These 14 T cell receptor beta chains came from one sample sequenced in a study of a mutant IDH1 vaccine in newly diagnosed glioma (dated by TCRdb to the early 2020s). These TCRs' antigens remain unknown. The sample's time point, from its label and the paper: week 35, safety follow-up. A 20-mer mutant IDH1 peptide at 300 micrograms in Montanide made up each vaccine dose, which was injected subcutaneously together with topical imiquimod. Receptor amplification or capture employed the immunoSEQ multiplex PCR assay. The table comes from immuneACCESS by way of TCRdb, which keeps in-frame sequences with V and J called. Part of the clones is missing from these tables; in studies checked, under half for an unresolved V gene and the rest for unknown reasons. A total of around 50,000 clones appear in this sample, more than 65% of them only once. The top ten constitute roughly 6.8% of the sample. The sequencing used PBMCs, collected from a glioma patient whose treatment included an IDH1 peptide vaccine. The origin of the receptors is a man between 35 and 55 years old with glioma.

This clone has just a few counts. The rearrangement uses TRBV2 and TRBJ1-1; D ambiguous. V lost 5 bases to trimming and J lost 1 base, with 11 bases between them. There are 14 residues in the CDR3. Germline V gene sequence: CDR1 SNHLY, CDR2 FYNNEI. The CDR3: CASSNTLENTEAFF. CDR3 coding DNA: TGTGCCAGCAGTAACACGTTGGAGAACACTGAAGCTTTCTTT.

This chain joins TRBV6-1 and TRBJ2-7; no clear D gene. CDR1 is MNHNS and CDR2 is SASEGT in the germline V gene. Trimming left V 4 bases short and J 3 bases short, with 13 bases between. The CDR3 runs 14 residues. CDR3 amino acids: CASSAHHSNYEQYF. DNA for the CDR3: TGTGCCAGCAGTGCCCACCACTCAAACTACGAGCAGTACTTC.

The rearrangement uses TRBV10-1 and TRBJ1-4; D unresolved. Trimming pared 6 bases from V and 8 bases from J, leaving 13 bases between. Germline V gene lookup returns CDR1 WNHNN and CDR2 SYGVQD (reference sequence). The CDR3 spans 13 residues. The CDR3 loop is CASSPAGGEKLFF. Here the CDR3 DNA reads TGCGCCAGCAGCCCCGCGGGTGGCGAAAAACTGTTTTTT.

DNA for the CDR3: TGTGCCATCAGTGAGTCGGGACTCAGGTCAGATACGCAGTATTTT. Protein product: CAISESGLRSDTQYF. This sequence joins TRBV10-3 and TRBJ2-3, with D possibly TRBD2 on 6 matching bases. V was pared by 0 bases and J by 4 bases, with 11 bases between. Germline values: CDR1 ENHRY, CDR2 SYGVKD. The CDR3 contains 15 residues.

This chain joins TRBV30 and TRBJ2-5; 16 nucleotides match TRBD2. The germline V gene has CDR1 GTSNPN and CDR2 SVGIG (reference sequence). After removal of 2 bases from V and 1 base from J, the junction contained 10 bases not matched to a gene. The CDR3 runs 19 residues. CDR3 sequence (DNA): TGTGCCTGGAGTAATTGGGGGGGACTAGCGGGGGGGAGCCAAGAGACCCAGTACTTC. Translation: CAWSNWGGLAGGSQETQYF.

J is TRBJ1-5 and V is TRBV6-6; the D is unclear. Trimming left V 0 bases short and J 7 bases short, with 7 bases between. Germline V lookup: CDR1 MNHNY, CDR2 SVGAGI (reference sequence). The CDR3 extends over 13 amino acids. The CDR3 nucleotides are TGTGCCAGCAGTTACTCTGGGAAACAGCCCCAGCATTTT. Its protein is CASSYSGKQPQHF.

This chain connects TRBV4-1 to TRBJ2-6, with 8 bases identical to TRBD1. The germline V gene has CDR1 MGHRA and CDR2 YSYEKL. Unmatched junction bases numbered 2, after V lost 1 base and J lost 0 bases. CDR3 length: 17 amino acids. In DNA, the CDR3 is TGCGCCAGCAGCCAAGGGACAGGGATCTCTGGGGCCAACGTCCTGACTTTC. This encodes CASSQGTGISGANVLTF.

The chain employs TRBV2 and TRBJ1-1, with a possible D match to TRBD1 (5 bases). Germline V gene lookup returns CDR1 SNHLY and CDR2 FYNNEI. Trimming took 4 bases from V and 1 from J, leaving 10 bases between them. This CDR3 spans 14 amino acids. The CDR3 region has the DNA TGTGCCAGCAGTGCTGACAGCTCGAACACTGAAGCTTTCTTT. This sequence encodes CASSADSSNTEAFF.

The V and J genes are TRBV5-1 and TRBJ1-1; D gene ambiguous. V was trimmed by 6 bases and J by 1 base, leaving 13 bases between them. CDR1 is SGHRS and CDR2 is YFSETQ in the germline V gene. The CDR3 consists of 14 residues. The CDR3 DNA sequence: TGCGCCAGCAAAGCTGTGGTGGGGAACACTGAAGCTTTCTTT. Translating gives CASKAVVGNTEAFF.

The genes are TRBV6-1 and TRBJ2-7; 7 bases line up with TRBD1. The CDR3 extends over 13 amino acids. The trim removed 7 bases at V and 3 bases at J, leaving 6 bases unmatched. Germline CDR1 and CDR2: MNHNS and SASEGT. CDR3 nucleotide sequence: TGTGCCAGCAATTTGGGACAGTACTACGAGCAGTACTTC. This sequence encodes CASNLGQYYEQYF.

V is TRBV30 and J is TRBJ1-2; perhaps TRBD1 as D (5 bases). The CDR3 spans 13 residues. In germline, CDR1 is GTSNPN, CDR2 SVGIG (reference sequence). V lost 0 bases, J lost 8 bases, and 13 bases lay in between. The CDR3 nucleotides read TGTGCCTGGAGTGTAATCGGGGGAAGCGGCTACACCTTC. It encodes CAWSVIGGSGYTF. Filled out from reference TRBV30 and TRBJ1-2, the complete variable domain reads SQTIHQWPATLVQPVGSPLSLECTVEGTSNPNLYWYRQAAGRGLQLLFYSVGIGQISSEVPQNLSASRPQDRQFILSSKKLLLSDSGFYLCAWSVIGGSGYTFGSGTRLTVV.

The chain employs TRBV27 and TRBJ1-5, with D possibly being TRBD1 (5 bases). CDR1 and CDR2 (germline): MNHEY, SMNVEV (reference sequence). Between the trimmed V and J ends, which lost 8 bases and 4 bases, there was a span of 12 bases. CDR3 size: 13 residues. The CDR3 region is CASRAGGNQPQHF. The CDR3 DNA sequence: TGTGCCAGCCGGGCCGGGGGAAATCAGCCCCAGCATTTT.

The chain links TRBV4-2 to TRBJ1-3; D might be TRBD1 (6 bases). With 0 bases removed from V and 4 bases from J, the gap between germline ends came to 10 bases. The germline V gene has CDR1 LGHNA and CDR2 YNFKEQ. CDR3 length: 15 residues. In nucleotides, the CDR3 is TGTGCCAGCAGCCAAGACGGGGGCACGGGAAACACCATATATTTT. Protein product: CASSQDGGTGNTIYF.

V is TRBV6-5 and J is TRBJ1-3; TRBD1 is a possible D gene (5 bases). The germline V and J ends were trimmed by 5 bases and 2 bases, with 7 bases remaining between them. This CDR3 has 13 amino acids. Germline CDR1 MNHEY, CDR2 SVGAGI. The CDR3 DNA reads as TGTGCCAGCAGTCGGGACGCTGGAAACACCATATATTTT. Protein product: CASSRDAGNTIYF.